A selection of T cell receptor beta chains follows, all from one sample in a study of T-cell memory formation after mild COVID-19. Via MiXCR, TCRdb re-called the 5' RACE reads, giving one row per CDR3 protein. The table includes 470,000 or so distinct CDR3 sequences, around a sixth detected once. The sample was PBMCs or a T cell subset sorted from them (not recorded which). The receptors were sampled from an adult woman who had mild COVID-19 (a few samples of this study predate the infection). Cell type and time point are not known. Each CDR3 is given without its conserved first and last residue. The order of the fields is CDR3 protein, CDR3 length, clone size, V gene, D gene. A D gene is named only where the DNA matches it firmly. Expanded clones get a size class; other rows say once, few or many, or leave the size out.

CDR3: ASSIPETSGNFYEQY; length: 15; size: few; V: TRBV19; D: TRBD2
CDR3: ATRTGYDQPQH; length: 11; size: few; V: TRBV24-1; D: .
CDR3: AAGGQQF; length: 7; size: .; V: TRBV6-6; D: .
CDR3: ASSLMANVLT; length: 10; size: few; V: TRBV5-1; D: .
CDR3: ASSVGADHPYEQY; length: 13; size: .; V: TRBV9; D: .
CDR3: ASISSGEETQY; length: 11; size: few; V: TRBV12-3/TRBV12-4; D: .
CDR3: SARDILRAGELF; length: 12; size: few; V: TRBV20-1; D: .
CDR3: ASSPPGGGYT; length: 10; size: many; V: TRBV11-2; D: .
CDR3: ASSLEGTSVNEQF; length: 13; size: few; V: TRBV7-8; D: TRBD2
CDR3: ASSQEVRVSSYEQY; length: 14; size: few; V: TRBV4-2; D: .
CDR3: ASTKEWNNNEQF; length: 12; size: many; V: TRBV5-1; D: .
CDR3: ASSSRTGATGELF; length: 13; size: few; V: TRBV5-4; D: .
CDR3: ASSLRSGYQSETQY; length: 14; size: .; V: TRBV7-2; D: .
CDR3: ASSLQGPTGELF; length: 12; size: .; V: TRBV11-3; D: .
CDR3: ACPRVAGGPREQF; length: 13; size: few; V: TRBV30; D: TRBD2
CDR3: ASSLGPYTDTQY; length: 12; size: few; V: TRBV7-2; D: .
CDR3: ASSEFWATNEKLF; length: 13; size: .; V: TRBV2; D: .
CDR3: SAIGEIYGYT; length: 10; size: .; V: TRBV20-1; D: .
CDR3: ASSENRLYNEQF; length: 12; size: .; V: TRBV2; D: .
CDR3: ASSHRRLAGGPGTGELF; length: 17; size: few; V: TRBV3-1; D: TRBD2
CDR3: ASSSLRLGGELF; length: 12; size: few; V: TRBV12-3/TRBV12-4; D: .
CDR3: ASSQARGQPQH; length: 11; size: few; V: TRBV4-3; D: .
CDR3: ASTGRGDEQY; length: 10; size: few; V: TRBV11-2; D: TRBD2
CDR3: ASIGQPPRYYGYT; length: 13; size: few; V: TRBV30; D: .
CDR3: ASSPPGQGGFSPLH; length: 14; size: .; V: TRBV7-9; D: TRBD1
CDR3: ASSRKEWYQETQY; length: 13; size: few; V: TRBV5-6; D: .
CDR3: ASSYGTGPFGGYT; length: 13; size: .; V: TRBV6-5; D: TRBD1
CDR3: ASKASSSTDTQY; length: 12; size: .; V: TRBV7-3; D: .
CDR3: SARLPKDHRYGYT; length: 13; size: few; V: TRBV20-1; D: .
CDR3: ASSPVTGLSDEQY; length: 13; size: .; V: TRBV6-5; D: TRBD1
CDR3: ASSLDSLVANYGYT; length: 14; size: .; V: TRBV7-9; D: .
CDR3: ASSLGFPGRLGSSYNEQF; length: 18; size: .; V: TRBV12-3/TRBV12-4; D: .
CDR3: AWSGGAVLIKETQY; length: 14; size: .; V: TRBV30; D: .
CDR3: ASSLAGGAGNEQF; length: 13; size: .; V: TRBV5-1; D: TRBD2
CDR3: ASSPDRSTDTQY; length: 12; size: many; V: TRBV5-1; D: TRBD1
CDR3: ASSSAGTGFSGELF; length: 14; size: few; V: TRBV7-3; D: TRBD1
CDR3: AWSVAGDEQY; length: 10; size: few; V: TRBV30; D: .
CDR3: ASGLAGVFSNTGELF; length: 15; size: .; V: TRBV5-1; D: TRBD2